A selection of T cell receptor beta chains follows, all from one sample in a study of cytomegalovirus exposure and HLA in healthy donors. Measured with immunoSEQ multiplex PCR; TCRdb has only the in-frame clones, and not every one. The table records approximately 170,000 clones, around three quarters of them present only once. Sequenced sample: PBMCs. These TCRs come from a woman aged 25 to 39 in good health and CMV-seropositive. The conserved cysteine and the conserved F or W are not part of the CDR3 here. The D gene is left open where the match is weak.

cdr3_aa	d_call	cdr3_length	j_call	v_call
ASSSVPGQGAAFYEQY	TRBD1	16	TRBJ2-7	TRBV5-1
ASSYLAGGTDTQY	TRBD2	13	TRBJ2-3	TRBV6-6
AISESGGAGETQY	.	13	TRBJ2-5	TRBV10-3
ASSPPGTGGFREQY	TRBD1	14	TRBJ2-7	TRBV11-2
ASSQVMRRPYEQY	.	13	TRBJ2-7	TRBV4-1
ASSGQPNTGELF	.	12	TRBJ2-2	TRBV25-1
ASSLVVGAGEQF	TRBD2	12	TRBJ2-1	TRBV11-3
AWSVRGGAEKLF	.	12	TRBJ1-4	TRBV30
ASSSRQTVPIYNEQF	.	15	TRBJ2-1	TRBV5-1
ASSLAQGARYTEAF	TRBD1	14	TRBJ1-1	TRBV11-2
ASSFLYDLAFFRNEQF	.	16	TRBJ2-1	TRBV5-1
ASSQAGFEQF	.	10	TRBJ2-1	TRBV4-1
ASSQPGSGEQY	.	11	TRBJ2-7	TRBV4-1
ASSITQGSGSPLH	.	13	TRBJ1-6	TRBV5-1
ASSIGQGMNTEAF	TRBD1	13	TRBJ1-1	TRBV5-4
ASSLGGGAETQY	.	12	TRBJ2-5	TRBV7-2
ASSEFTGNNSPLH	.	13	TRBJ1-6	TRBV25-1
ASSQVFQIAGRVNTGELF	.	18	TRBJ2-2	TRBV4-3
ASSVGLAYEQY	.	11	TRBJ2-7	TRBV9
ASSLITGVSYEQY	TRBD1	13	TRBJ2-7	TRBV11-2
ASSLGSTRETQY	.	12	TRBJ2-5	TRBV5-1
ASRGTSTSGSWETQY	TRBD2	15	TRBJ2-5	TRBV25-1
AWSPGTSINTEAF	.	13	TRBJ1-1	TRBV30
ASSATGRETQY	TRBD1	11	TRBJ2-5	TRBV18
ASRQTSQGVEGNTIY	.	15	TRBJ1-3	TRBV7-9
ASSPGQGLRTEAF	TRBD1	13	TRBJ1-1	TRBV9
ASSPLTGANEKLF	TRBD1	13	TRBJ1-4	TRBV28
SVETGDSYEQY	.	11	TRBJ2-7	TRBV29-1
ASSTQWTGTEAF	.	12	TRBJ1-1	TRBV6-5
ASSEGAFKY	.	9	TRBJ2-5	TRBV2